The 22 T cell receptor beta chains reported below all come from one sample, sequenced in a study of a mutant IDH1 vaccine in newly diagnosed glioma. The time point: week 47, end of study. Vaccination used 300 ug of mutant IDH1 20-mer peptide per dose, with topical imiquimod. What these receptors recognize is not known. Libraries were prepared by immunoSEQ multiplex PCR; TCRdb keeps only in-frame clonotypes and omits some of them. The sample carries under 40,000 clones, approximately 83% recorded once. The sample consisted of PBMCs, taken from a glioma patient whose treatment included an IDH1 peptide vaccine. The receptors stem from a man aged 30 to 39 with glioma.

The chain is built from TRBV5-4 and TRBJ1-1; the D gene is possibly TRBD1 (5 bases). The V end was cut by 0 bases, the J end by 0 bases, with 12 bases between. The CDR3 runs 16 residues. In germline, CDR1 is SGHNT, CDR2 YYREEE (reference sequence). In nucleotides, the CDR3 is TGTGCCAGCAGCTTGGGGCAGGGAGACATGAACACTGAAGCTTTCTTT. Translated, it gives CASSLGQGDMNTEAFF.

V is TRBV16 and J is TRBJ2-3; tentatively, D is TRBD2 (6 bases). V lost 4 bases, J lost 6 bases, and 14 bases lay in between. CDR1 and CDR2 (germline): KGHSY, FQNENV. There are 14 residues in the CDR3. The CDR3 DNA follows: TGTGCCAGCAGCCGGGAGGACTTTTCCGATACGCAGTATTTT. Protein sequence: CASSREDFSDTQYF.

The chain has TRBV2 and TRBJ2-7, with 8 nucleotides matching TRBD1. Trimming removed 7 bases from V and 6 bases from J; junction bases left unmatched: 11. CDR1 and CDR2 from the germline V gene are SNHLY and FYNNEI. The CDR3 is 14 residues long. CDR3 in amino acids: CASTSGTGGAEQYF. CDR3 coding DNA: TGTGCCAGCACCTCCGGGACAGGAGGGGCCGAGCAGTACTTC.

The V gene is TRBV6-1, the J gene TRBJ2-2, with D perhaps matching TRBD2 (5 bases). The CDR3 consists of 15 residues. Germline V CDR1 and CDR2: MNHNS, SASEGT. The V end was cut by 2 bases, the J end by 5 bases, with 12 bases between. The CDR3 DNA sequence: TGTGCCAGCAGTGAATTCCGGGAATTAACCGGGGAGCTGTTTTTT. Translating it yields CASSEFRELTGELFF.

The chain combines TRBV6-6 with TRBJ1-2; no reliable D call. Trimming cost V 4 bases and J 6 bases, with 6 bases left between them. The CDR3 extends over 11 amino acids. In germline, CDR1 is MNHNY, CDR2 SVGAGI (reference sequence). The CDR3 region has the DNA TGTGCCAGCAGTTCGACGGATGGCTACACCTTC. Protein sequence: CASSSTDGYTF.

This clone has just one count. The chain recombines TRBV29-1 with TRBJ2-1; 7 bases are a match to TRBD1. This CDR3 is built from 15 residues. From germline, CDR1 is SQVTM and CDR2 ANQGSEA. After removal of 7 bases from V and 4 bases from J, the junction contained 13 bases not matched to a gene. The CDR3 nucleotides are TGCAGCGGGGGCCTAGGGCAGGGGGATTACAATGAGCAGTTCTTC. Protein: CSGGLGQGDYNEQFF.

V is TRBV18 and J is TRBJ1-3; D gene ambiguous. V lost 2 bases and J lost 4, with 3 bases in between. The CDR3 is 12 residues long. Per germline, CDR1 KGHSH and CDR2 LQKENI. The CDR3 loop reads CASSPDGNTIYF. In nucleotides, the CDR3 is TGTGCCAGCTCACCAGACGGAAACACCATATATTTT.

The rearrangement uses TRBV7-2 and TRBJ2-5; no clear D. This CDR3 is built from 13 residues. V was trimmed by 5 bases and J by 1 base, leaving 8 bases between them. Germline V gene sequence: CDR1 SGHTA, CDR2 FQGNSA. The CDR3 DNA reads as TGTGCCAGCAGCCCACCCAGCCAAGAGACCCAGTACTTC. It encodes CASSPPSQETQYF.

This clone has just a few counts. The genes are TRBV7-9 and TRBJ1-4; D call uncertain. Germline CDR1 reads SEHNR; CDR2 reads FQNEAQ (reference sequence). The CDR3 covers 13 residues. V lost 1 base, J lost 6 bases, and 6 bases lay in between. The chain's CDR3 is CASSLVGDEKLFF. The CDR3 DNA follows: TGTGCCAGCAGCTTAGTCGGGGATGAAAAACTGTTTTTT.

V and J are TRBV15 and TRBJ2-5; D gene unclear. In germline, CDR1 is LNHNV, CDR2 YYDKDF (reference sequence). The CDR3 is 14 residues long. Between the trimmed V and J ends, which lost 1 base and 7 bases, there was a span of 13 bases. In DNA form, the CDR3 reads TGTGCCACCAGCAGAGGGAGCGCCGTCGGGACCCAGTACTTC. Amino acids: CATSRGSAVGTQYF. Full variable domain (rest looked up from reference TRBV15 and TRBJ2-5): DAMVIQNPRYQVTQFGKPVTLSCSQTLNHNVMYWYQQKSSQAPKLLFHYYDKDFNNEADTPDNFQSRRPNTSFCFLDIRSPGLGDTAMYLCATSRGSAVGTQYFGPGTRLLVL.

V usage is TRBV7-2 and J usage is TRBJ1-2; 8 bases agree with TRBD1. The CDR3 is 13 residues long. The V and J ends lost 6 bases and 7 bases, in that order; junction bases with no gene match: 7. Germline V gene lookup returns CDR1 SGHTA and CDR2 FQGNSA. The CDR3 bases are TGTGCCAGCAGAAGACAGGGGAGGTTTGGCTACACCTTC. Translating gives CASRRQGRFGYTF.

The chain has TRBV29-1 and TRBJ2-5; maybe TRBD1 (6 bases). Between the trimmed V and J ends, which lost 8 bases and 0 bases, there was a span of 16 bases. CDR3 size: 14 residues. In germline, CDR1 is SQVTM, CDR2 ANQGSEA. This CDR3 reads CSFSQGTYQETQYF. In DNA form, the CDR3 reads TGCAGCTTCTCTCAGGGGACGTACCAAGAGACCCAGTACTTC.

This clone was picked up one time. The rearrangement uses TRBV5-1 and TRBJ2-2; D perhaps matches TRBD2 (5 bases). The length of the CDR3 is 15 residues. Germline loops: CDR1 SGHRS, CDR2 YFSETQ. The V and J ends lost 10 bases and 2 bases respectively, with 18 bases between them. The DNA of the CDR3 is TGCGCCTCCAGAGGAGATGGACTCAACACCGGGGAGCTGTTTTTT. Translation gives CASRGDGLNTGELFF.

The chain joins TRBV27 to TRBJ2-3, with TRBD2 matching 9 bases. The CDR3 spans 17 residues. V lost 2 bases, J lost 4 bases, and 10 bases stayed unmatched. Looked up from germline, CDR1 is MNHEY and CDR2 is SMNVEV (reference sequence). As DNA, the CDR3 is TGTGCCAGCAGTTTACCTCCGCTAGCGGGAAGACCAGATACGCAGTATTTT. Protein sequence: CASSLPPLAGRPDTQYF.

The chain employs TRBV5-1 and TRBJ2-3; D remains unclear. The CDR3 spans 15 residues. Between the trimmed V and J ends, which lost 0 bases and 0 bases, there was a span of 8 bases. Germline CDR1 and CDR2: SGHRS and YFSETQ. The CDR3 here is CASSLAEASTDTQYF. The CDR3 region has the DNA TGCGCCAGCAGCTTGGCCGAGGCAAGCACAGATACGCAGTATTTT.

The chain links TRBV2 to TRBJ1-5; maybe TRBD1 (5 bases). The germline CDR1 and CDR2 sequences are SNHLY and FYNNEI. V was shortened by 8 bases and J by 0 bases, with 11 bases between the two germline ends. The CDR3 spans 14 residues. The CDR3 region is CASARGGSNQPQHF. Here the CDR3 DNA reads TGTGCCAGCGCTCGCGGGGGTAGCAATCAGCCCCAGCATTTT.

The chain links TRBV30 to TRBJ2-5; D gene uncertain. Deletions cut 1 base from V and 5 bases from J, with 5 bases between. CDR1 and CDR2 from the germline V gene are GTSNPN and SVGIG (reference sequence). This CDR3 is 11 amino acids long. The CDR3 spells CAWSGEETQYF. The CDR3 bases are TGTGCCTGGAGTGGCGAGGAGACCCAGTACTTC.

This clone was seen just once. The V call is TRBV6-1, the J call TRBJ1-6, with 7 bases that match TRBD1. This CDR3 spans 15 amino acids. V gave up 1 base and J gave up 14 bases; unmatched junction bases: 11. Looked up from germline, CDR1 is MNHNS and CDR2 is SASEGT. DNA of the CDR3: TGTGCCAGCAGTGAAGGGACAGGCACAATTCGGTCCCTCCACTTT. This gives the protein CASSEGTGTIRSLHF.

The chain links TRBV15 to TRBJ2-3; 7 nucleotides match TRBD2. Losses at the gene ends were 0 bases for V and 0 bases for J; bases not matched to a gene: 9. Germline V gene lookup returns CDR1 LNHNV and CDR2 YYDKDF (reference sequence). The CDR3 extends over 18 amino acids. The DNA of the CDR3 is TGTGCCACCAGCAGAGATCCCCCGGGTAGCGGGAGCACAGATACGCAGTATTTT. Translating gives CATSRDPPGSGSTDTQYF.

The chain combines TRBV5-1 with TRBJ1-6; TRBD1 agrees at 9 bases. The junction had 6 bases not matched to a gene; V was cut back by 4 bases and J by 7 bases. The germline CDR1 and CDR2 sequences are SGHRS and YFSETQ. The CDR3 sequence is 15 residues long. The CDR3 here is CASSPGGTGNSPLHF. The CDR3 DNA reads TGCGCCAGCAGCCCTGGGGGGACAGGGAATTCACCCCTCCACTTT.

This chain joins TRBV5-1 and TRBJ2-1; tentatively, D is TRBD1 (6 bases). The CDR3 spans 14 residues. Trimming shortened V by 1 base and J by 4 bases, and 9 bases separated the two germline ends. Germline loops: CDR1 SGHRS, CDR2 YFSETQ. The CDR3 loop is CASSLNREYNEQFF. The CDR3 DNA reads TGCGCCAGCAGCTTGAACAGGGAATACAATGAGCAGTTCTTC.

V and J are TRBV5-4 and TRBJ1-2, with a possible D match to TRBD1 (5 bases). Between the trimmed V and J ends, which lost 5 bases and 0 bases, there was a span of 20 bases. This CDR3 contains 17 residues. The germline V gene has CDR1 SGHNT and CDR2 YYREEE (reference sequence). The CDR3 coding sequence is TGTGCCAGCAGTCCCGGGACCTCAGGTTTAGCTAACTATGGCTACACCTTC. It codes for CASSPGTSGLANYGYTF.